One and the same sample provided the 20 T cell receptor beta chains below, sequenced in a study of T-cell memory formation after mild COVID-19. One entry per CDR3 protein results from TCRdb running MiXCR on the 5' RACE reads. The repertoire holds approximately 250,000 distinct CDR3 sequences, 15% seen once, with 2.1% in the top ten. The sample taken for sequencing was PBMCs or a T cell subset sorted from them (not recorded which). These receptors all come from an adult woman who had mild COVID-19 (a few samples of this study predate the infection). Cell type and time point are not known.

The rearrangement joins TRBV18 to TRBJ2-7; D ambiguous. The CDR3 contains 13 residues. V was shortened by 3 bases and J by 3 bases, with 9 bases between the two germline ends. Germline loops: CDR1 KGHSH, CDR2 LQKENI. The CDR3 DNA is TGTGCCAGCTCACCCAGACTCGACTACGAGCAGTACTTC. This sequence encodes CASSPRLDYEQYF.

This clonotype was counted between two and nine times. The chain has TRBV5-1 and TRBJ2-2; 13 positions match TRBD2. V gave up 5 bases and J gave up 1 base; unmatched junction bases: 8. The germline V gene encodes CDR1 SGHRS and CDR2 YFSETQ. This CDR3 is built from 18 residues. CDR3 coding DNA: TGCGCCAGCAGGCCTCGGACTAGCGGGAGCCAGAACACCGGGGAGCTGTTTTTT. As protein: CASRPRTSGSQNTGELFF.

The rearrangement links TRBV2 to TRBJ1-4; D may be TRBD1 (6 bases). The CDR3 covers 16 residues. V lost 0 bases and J 8 bases, leaving 16 bases between the germline ends. CDR1 SNHLY and CDR2 FYNNEI come from the germline V gene. In DNA, the CDR3 is TGTGCCAGCAGTGAAGCGCGGAACAGGGTGGGAGAAAAACTGTTTTTT. This sequence encodes CASSEARNRVGEKLFF. The full variable domain, completed using reference TRBV2 and TRBJ1-4, is EPEVTQTPSHQVTQMGQEVILRCVPISNHLYFYWYRQILGQKVEFLVSFYNNEISEKSEIFDDQFSVERPDGSNFTLKIRSTKLEDSAMYFCASSEARNRVGEKLFFGSGTQLSVL.

The V call is TRBV15, the J call TRBJ2-3; the D gene could be TRBD1 or TRBD2 (6 bases each). V was cut by 11 bases and J by 6 bases, with 21 bases left in between. Looked up from germline, CDR1 is LNHNV and CDR2 is YYDKDF (reference sequence). This CDR3 has 14 amino acids. CDR3 amino acids: CACGGRGFSDTQYF. The CDR3 bases are TGTGCCTGTGGGGGGCGAGGGTTTAGTGATACGCAGTATTTT.

This clonotype was observed many times. The chain couples TRBV6-2 or TRBV6-3 to TRBJ2-5; 8 bases align to TRBD2. The CDR3 has 16 amino acids. The germline CDR1 and CDR2 sequences are MNHEY and SVGEGT. V shed 0 bases and J 2 bases; nucleotides not matched to a gene: 5. CDR3 sequence (DNA): TGTGCCAGCAGTTACTCCCGGTCTAGCGGGCAAGAGACCCAGTACTTC. Translated: CASSYSRSSGQETQYF.

CDR3 DNA sequence: TGTGCCAGCAGCTTGGATGCTAGCGGGAGAGGCGAGACCCAGTACTTC. It codes for CASSLDASGRGETQYF. This chain joins TRBV5-6 and TRBJ2-5; 10 bases match TRBD2. The length of the CDR3 is 16 residues. V lost 0 bases to trimming and J lost 5 bases; unmatched junction nucleotides: 7. CDR1 is SGHDT, CDR2 YYEEEE, per germline.

In this sample, this clonotype turned up many times. This sequence joins TRBV4-1 and TRBJ1-2, with D perhaps TRBD1 (6 bases). Trimming took 2 bases from V and 3 from J, leaving 13 bases between them. The CDR3 totals 15 residues. Per germline, CDR1 MGHRA and CDR2 YSYEKL. The CDR3: CASSQPRQVDYGYTF. The CDR3 DNA is TGCGCCAGCAGCCAACCCCGACAGGTGGACTATGGCTACACCTTC.

This chain joins TRBV6-5 and TRBJ2-3, with 11 bases aligning to TRBD2. Germline loops: CDR1 MNHEY, CDR2 SVGAGI. The CDR3 is 15 amino acids. The junction had 6 bases not matched to a gene; V was cut back by 6 bases and J by 4 bases. The CDR3 DNA sequence: TGTGCCAGCAGCTTAGCGGGAGGGCCAGCAGATACGCAGTATTTT. Translating it yields CASSLAGGPADTQYF.

This chain uses TRBV24-1 with TRBJ1-1, with a tentative D call TRBD1 (5 bases). This CDR3 has 15 residues. Germline CDR1 reads KGHDR; CDR2 reads SFDVKD. The germline V and J ends were trimmed by 5 bases and 4 bases, with 16 bases remaining between them. CDR3 sequence reads: CATSGSGGEGTEAFF. The CDR3 bases are TGTGCCACCAGTGGTAGTGGGGGGGAGGGCACTGAAGCTTTCTTT.

CDR3 protein: CASARTGGRTEAFF. The CDR3 DNA follows: TGTGCCAGCGCGAGGACAGGGGGACGCACTGAAGCTTTCTTT. This chain joins TRBV11-1 and TRBJ1-1; 10 bases fit TRBD1. CDR1 and CDR2 (germline): SGHAT, FQDESV (reference sequence). The ends lost 8 bases at V and 4 bases at J; junction bases unmatched: 7. The CDR3 sequence is 14 residues long.

In this sample, this clonotype turned up a few times. The chain carries TRBV7-2 and TRBJ1-2; 10 bases align to TRBD1. Germline trimming cut 7 bases from V and 4 bases from J; bases unmatched to any gene: 6. The CDR3 length is 14 residues. The germline V gene has CDR1 SGHTA and CDR2 FQGNSA. CDR3 bases: TGTGCCAGCACCGAAGACAGGGGGCCCTATGGCTACACCTTC. The encoded protein is CASTEDRGPYGYTF.

A few counts support this clonotype. CDR3 sequence: CASSDRPPGTVVGGYTF. The DNA of the CDR3 is TGTGCCAGCAGTGACCGCCCGCCCGGGACAGTCGTCGGAGGCTACACCTTC. This chain joins TRBV6-1 and TRBJ1-2, with 7 bases identical to TRBD1. This CDR3 is built from 17 residues. Looked up from germline, CDR1 is MNHNS and CDR2 is SASEGT. The V and J ends lost 3 bases and 8 bases, in that order; junction bases with no gene match: 18.

The genes are TRBV5-1 and TRBJ2-7, with TRBD2 as a possible D gene (5 bases). Deletions cut 6 bases from V and 6 bases from J, with 13 bases between. Germline loops: CDR1 SGHRS, CDR2 YFSETQ. The length of the CDR3 is 12 residues. CDR3 protein: CASKAAGGEQYF. CDR3 coding DNA: TGCGCCAGCAAGGCGGCGGGCGGCGAGCAGTACTTC.

This clonotype occurred a few times. The rearrangement joins TRBV12-3 or TRBV12-4 to TRBJ2-1; 8 nucleotides align to TRBD2. The CDR3 contains 14 residues. The ends lost 5 bases at V and 6 bases at J; junction bases unmatched: 6. This CDR3 reads CASSKSGGGNEQFF. CDR3 nucleotide sequence: TGTGCCAGCAGTAAGAGCGGGGGCGGCAATGAGCAGTTCTTC.

This clonotype has just a few counts. The chain joins TRBV3-1 to TRBJ2-2, with D unresolved. The CDR3 totals 16 residues. V gave up 5 bases and J gave up 1 base, with 14 bases separating them. Germline CDR1 reads LGHDT; CDR2 reads YNNKEL (reference sequence). The CDR3 here is CASSSGPGKNTGELFF. CDR3 in DNA: TGTGCCAGCAGCTCCGGACCCGGAAAGAACACCGGGGAGCTGTTTTTT.

The chain has TRBV20-1 and TRBJ1-2; 9 bases are a match to TRBD1. CDR1 is DFQATT, CDR2 SNEGSKA, per germline (reference sequence). The CDR3 length is 14 residues. Trimming cost V 3 bases and J 4 bases; bases outside gene matches: 6. The CDR3 protein is CSASTGTGTYGYTF. DNA for the CDR3: TGCAGTGCTAGCACCGGGACAGGGACCTATGGCTACACCTTC.

This clonotype was seen only a few times. V is TRBV9 and J is TRBJ2-3; 11 nucleotides line up with TRBD2. From germline, CDR1 is SGDLS and CDR2 YYNGEE. This CDR3 spans 17 amino acids. V was clipped by 4 bases and J by 2 bases; unmatched bases: 9. CDR3 DNA sequence: TGTGCCAGCAGCTACCGAGGGACTAGCGGACCCACAGATACGCAGTATTTT. Translating gives CASSYRGTSGPTDTQYF.

This clonotype was recorded a few times. The chain combines TRBV18 with TRBJ2-3, with 8 nucleotides matching TRBD1. The junction had 13 bases not matched to a gene; V was cut back by 5 bases and J by 3 bases. The CDR3 sequence is 17 residues long. The germline gives CDR1 KGHSH, CDR2 LQKENI. The CDR3 coding sequence is TGTGCCAGCTCAGCGCCCAGGGGGCGCGAGGAGACAGATACGCAGTATTTT. Translated: CASSAPRGREETDTQYF.

The chain couples TRBV27 to TRBJ1-6, with D uncertain. Germline V lookup: CDR1 MNHEY, CDR2 SMNVEV (reference sequence). V was trimmed by 3 bases and J by 10 bases, leaving 13 bases between them. The CDR3 runs to 14 residues. DNA of the CDR3: TGTGCCAGCAGTTTTCGGGTGATTGGATCACCCCTCCACTTT. It specifies CASSFRVIGSPLHF.

This rearrangement joins TRBV29-1 to TRBJ1-1; 7 nucleotides align to TRBD1. V was clipped by 6 bases and J by 0 bases; unmatched bases: 4. CDR1 is SQVTM, CDR2 ANQGSEA, per germline. This CDR3 comprises 13 residues. CDR3 nucleotides: TGCAGCGTCAGACAGGGCTTGAACACTGAAGCTTTCTTT. This translates into CSVRQGLNTEAFF.